This TCR beta chain was captured in a study of post-analysis software for immune sequencing data. Study-level background: Disease courses included relapsing-remitting, secondary progressive and progressive-relapsing multiple sclerosis.

This CDR3 has 14 residues. Per the germline V gene, CDR1 is KGHSH and CDR2 is LQKENI. Trimming cost V 4 bases and J 2 bases, with 11 bases left between them. The study, taken as a whole, reports: Multiple sclerosis patients had significantly lower normalized Chao1 diversity than controls. The study found TRBV5-6, TRBV5-1 and TRBV20-1 among roughly 5 TRBV segments more frequent in patients than controls. Pronounced co-clustering by F measure was evident among identically batched samples.

Note on this clonotype: The antigen remains undetermined.

Carried by the TCR beta cDNA libraries were unique molecular identifiers. T cells numbering roughly 1 to 10 million yielded 450,000 to 500,000 cDNA molecules. TCRdb re-analysed the PCR reads in MiXCR, keeping a single row per CDR3 protein. The sample yields about 460,000 distinct CDR3 sequences, roughly 45% seen once. The sample comprised blood. The sequence came from a girl aged 5-17 years with multiple sclerosis. The chain carries TRBV18 and TRBJ1-2; D remains unclear. For the CDR3, the DNA is TGTGCCAGCTCACAGAAAAACACCAACTATGGCTACACCTTC. Its translation: CASSQKNTNYGYTF.